This paragraph reports one T cell receptor (beta chain). Time point meaning: after dendritic cell vaccination, including at tumor progression/relapse. The junction had 2 bases not matched to a gene; V was cut back by 4 bases and J by 3 bases. The CDR3 contains 16 residues. Germline V gene data show CDR1 as SGHRS and CDR2 as YFSETQ. The sample is drawn from a study of glioma-infiltrating T cells after dendritic cell vaccination. TCRB CDR3 was amplified from 2 ug genomic DNA or less. Repertoires were generated with immunoSEQ multiplex PCR, while TCRdb's copy carries only in-frame clones and drops some. There are roughly 80,000 clones in the sample; about nine tenths occur only once, and around 2.1% lies in the top ten.

The sequences come from blood, collected after dendritic cell vaccination. This chain connects TRBV5-1 to TRBJ2-1, with 15 bases fitting TRBD2. The TCR was taken from a human donor with glioblastoma. CDR3: CASSMGLAGGYNEQFF. The CDR3 coding sequence is TGCGCCAGCAGCATGGGACTAGCGGGGGGCTACAATGAGCAGTTCTTC.